Below, 27 T cell receptor beta chains from the same sample are listed, as sequenced in a study of shared clonotypes between healthy human individuals (dated by TCRdb to the early 2020s). The library was generated by the immunoSEQ multiplex PCR assay. The source is immuneACCESS, and TCRdb retained only in-frame sequences with V and J called. Part of the clones is not carried over; for the studies checked, unresolved V genes explain less than half of this, and the remainder is unexplained. Within this sample are about 700,000 clones, with about 90% of them counted one time only. Jointly, the top ten make up approximately 24% of the sample. CD8 naive samples were CD45RO-negative cells positively selected for CCR7, giving a CD45RA+CCR7+ population that excluded TemRA cells. Sequencing was performed on naive CD8+ T cells sorted from blood. The cell subset or site label, read with the paper, signifies: CD45RA+CCR7+. All receptors come from a young man in good health.

The chain carries TRBV28 and TRBJ2-3, with 8 bases that match TRBD2. The germline gives CDR1 MDHEN, CDR2 SYDVKM. The length of the CDR3 is 18 residues. Trimming took 2 bases from V and 5 from J; bases not matched to a gene: 15. For the CDR3, the DNA is TGTGCCAGCAGTTTAAGTAGAAGCGGGAGTTGGACGGAAGATACGCAGTATTTT. Encoded protein: CASSLSRSGSWTEDTQYF.

V is TRBV28 and J is TRBJ2-7; unclear D gene. The CDR3 loop spans 12 amino acids. Germline V gene sequence: CDR1 MDHEN, CDR2 SYDVKM. V was trimmed by 3 bases and J by 4 bases, leaving 7 bases between them. The CDR3 loop reads CASSLMQYEQYF. The DNA of the CDR3 is TGTGCCAGCAGTTTGATGCAGTACGAGCAGTACTTC.

The chain carries TRBV10-3 and TRBJ2-1; D is perhaps TRBD2 (6 bases). The germline gives CDR1 ENHRY, CDR2 SYGVKD. V shed 6 bases and J shed 0 bases, with 15 bases lying between them. The CDR3 runs 16 residues. CDR3 in amino acids: CAISGLSGSSYNEQFF. The CDR3 nucleotides read TGTGCCATCAGCGGGCTTAGCGGTAGCTCCTACAATGAGCAGTTCTTC.

The chain couples TRBV6-1 to TRBJ2-7, with D maybe TRBD1 (6 bases). Trimming cost V 2 bases and J 9 bases, with 23 bases left between them. The CDR3 runs to 16 residues. Germline-derived CDR1 and CDR2 are MNHNS and SASEGT. The CDR3 loop reads CASSELTGTILRGQYF. In DNA, the CDR3 is TGTGCCAGCAGTGAATTAACAGGGACGATCCTACGAGGGCAGTACTTC.

J is TRBJ2-1 and V is TRBV27; tentatively, D is TRBD1 (6 bases). V lost 6 bases to trimming and J lost 7 bases, with 7 bases between them. Per germline, CDR1 MNHEY and CDR2 SMNVEV (reference sequence). The CDR3 has 11 residues. The CDR3 bases are TGTGCCAGCAGACAGGGAAATGAGCAGTTCTTC. It yields the protein CASRQGNEQFF.

The chain joins TRBV19 to TRBJ2-6; D unclear. The CDR3 is made up of 9 amino acids. Germline V CDR1 and CDR2: LNHDA, SQIVND (reference sequence). The CDR3 spells CGGANVLTF. Written as DNA, the CDR3 is TGTGGGGGGGCCAACGTCCTGACTTTC.

The V gene is TRBV7-9, the J gene TRBJ2-7; either TRBD1 or TRBD2 may fit D (6 bases each). The CDR3 sequence is 15 residues long. Trimming left V 5 bases short and J 2 bases short, with 16 bases between. In germline, CDR1 is SEHNR, CDR2 FQNEAQ (reference sequence). The CDR3 is CASSPRKGGPYEQYF. The CDR3 DNA is TGTGCCAGCAGCCCGAGGAAGGGGGGACCCTACGAGCAGTACTTC.

This chain joins TRBV7-9 and TRBJ2-3; 7 positions match TRBD2. Germline V gene sequence: CDR1 SEHNR, CDR2 FQNEAQ (reference sequence). The CDR3 sequence is 16 residues long. Trimming cost V 4 bases and J 3 bases; bases outside gene matches: 10. DNA for the CDR3: TGTGCCAGCAGCTCGTTGCGGGAGTTGGGTACAGATACGCAGTATTTT. It specifies CASSSLRELGTDTQYF.

CDR3 DNA: TGTGCCAGCTCACCACCCGGCACAGGGGGTTTCTCCTACAATGAGCAGTTCTTC. Protein sequence: CASSPPGTGGFSYNEQFF. The chain is built from TRBV18 and TRBJ2-1, with 8 bases matching TRBD1. This CDR3 is 18 amino acids long. The ends lost 0 bases at V and 0 bases at J; junction bases unmatched: 7. In germline, CDR1 is KGHSH, CDR2 LQKENI.

The chain uses TRBV27 and TRBJ2-5; D is perhaps TRBD2 (5 bases). Germline V gene sequence: CDR1 MNHEY, CDR2 SMNVEV (reference sequence). There are 17 residues in the CDR3. Trimming took 3 bases from V and 4 from J, leaving 21 bases between them. In nucleotides, the CDR3 is TGTGCCAGCAGTTTTGGGGAGAGACCCCAAGGGCCAGAGACCCAGTACTTC. This sequence encodes CASSFGERPQGPETQYF.

Comment on this clone: This CDR3 is also generated by other DNA sequences in the sample. This chain uses TRBV10-2 with TRBJ2-7; tentative D call: TRBD2 (7 bases). In germline, CDR1 is WSHSY, CDR2 SAAADI. V was clipped by 8 bases and J by 1 base, with 12 bases between them. The CDR3 covers 13 residues. CDR3 protein: CASRGGASYEQYF. The CDR3 coding sequence is TGCGCCAGCCGAGGGGGGGCATCCTACGAGCAGTACTTC.

The CDR3 nucleotides read TGTGCCAGCAGTTTATCGATGGGTTTCCAAGAGACCCAGTACTTC. This gives the protein CASSLSMGFQETQYF. The chain carries TRBV27 and TRBJ2-5; D gene uncertain. This CDR3 region has 15 residues. Germline CDR1 MNHEY, CDR2 SMNVEV (reference sequence). The germline V and J ends were trimmed by 0 bases and 1 base, with 9 bases remaining between them.

The chain carries TRBV10-2 and TRBJ2-7; D possibly corresponds to TRBD1 (6 bases). This CDR3 region has 13 residues. Germline V gene data show CDR1 as WSHSY and CDR2 as SAAADI. Trimming took off 4 bases at V and 5 bases at J, with 12 bases between the two ends. This chain's CDR3 is CASSVTGLHEQYF. Here the CDR3 DNA reads TGCGCCAGCAGTGTCACAGGGTTGCACGAGCAGTACTTC.

The table lists this clone with a count of one. The chain links TRBV7-9 to TRBJ2-1; tentatively, D is TRBD1 or TRBD2 (5 bases each). The CDR3 covers 14 residues. V was cut by 3 bases and J by 9 bases, with 15 bases left in between. Germline assignment: CDR1 SEHNR and CDR2 FQNEAQ (reference sequence). CDR3 protein: CASSFSEGRGEQFF. The CDR3 nucleotides read TGTGCCAGCAGCTTTAGCGAGGGGCGAGGTGAGCAGTTCTTC.

This clone was observed a single time. The gene calls are TRBV6-6 and TRBJ2-7; no clear D. The length of the CDR3 is 12 residues. The V gene lost 5 bases and the J gene lost 3 bases, with 8 bases spanning the gap. Germline CDR1 MNHNY, CDR2 SVGAGI (reference sequence). The CDR3 is CASSLGRYEQYF. In nucleotides, the CDR3 is TGTGCCAGCAGTCTCGGACGCTACGAGCAGTACTTC.

This chain joins TRBV7-9 and TRBJ1-1; no clear D gene. The V gene lost 5 bases and the J gene lost 6 bases, with 13 bases spanning the gap. The CDR3 length is 13 residues. The germline V gene encodes CDR1 SEHNR and CDR2 FQNEAQ (reference sequence). The CDR3 DNA reads TGTGCCAGCAGCCCCCCCGCTTTCCCTGAAGCTTTCTTT. This encodes CASSPPAFPEAFF.

The rearrangement links TRBV27 to TRBJ1-4; TRBD1 matches 10 bases. The germline gives CDR1 MNHEY, CDR2 SMNVEV (reference sequence). V gave up 5 bases and J gave up 4 bases; unmatched junction bases: 4. CDR3 length equals 15 residues. CDR3: CASSGGTGDNEKLFF. The CDR3, as DNA: TGTGCCAGCAGTGGGGGGACAGGGGATAATGAAAAACTGTTTTTT.

This CDR3 is CASSYSPGVLAFF. The CDR3 nucleotides read TGTGCCAGCAGTTACTCTCCCGGGGTTTTGGCTTTCTTT. V usage is TRBV6-6 and J usage is TRBJ1-1, with D unclear. Germline V gene lookup returns CDR1 MNHNY and CDR2 SVGAGI (reference sequence). The V end lost 0 bases, the J end lost 11 bases, and 13 bases lay between the germline ends. The CDR3 has 13 residues.

This chain joins TRBV19 and TRBJ2-2; D is perhaps TRBD2 (6 bases). The CDR3 covers 15 residues. The V gene lost 3 bases and the J gene lost 8 bases, with 16 bases spanning the gap. Looked up from germline, CDR1 is LNHDA and CDR2 is SQIVND (reference sequence). CDR3 DNA: TGTGCCAGTAGTATGGCGGGGCTAGTTTTAGGGGAGCTGTTTTTT. Translation gives CASSMAGLVLGELFF.

The chain employs TRBV29-1 and TRBJ2-7, with 8 bases that match TRBD2. CDR1 and CDR2 from the germline V gene are SQVTM and ANQGSEA. The V segment lost 6 bases and the J segment 5 bases; nucleotides outside the gene matches: 6. The CDR3 extends over 12 amino acids. The CDR3 region is CSVGLARNEQYF. CDR3 nucleotide sequence: TGCAGCGTCGGACTAGCTCGCAACGAGCAGTACTTC.

This sequence joins TRBV10-3 and TRBJ1-3, with TRBD1 identical over 7 bases. Germline CDR1 reads ENHRY; CDR2 reads SYGVKD. Trimming took 2 bases from V and 0 from J; bases not matched to a gene: 10. The CDR3 covers 18 residues. The CDR3 sequence: CAISERDRGLSSGNTIYF. The CDR3, as DNA: TGTGCCATCAGTGAGAGGGACAGAGGGTTAAGCTCTGGAAACACCATATATTTT.

The V call is TRBV9, the J call TRBJ1-1; D remains unclear. Trimming removed 3 bases at V and 2 bases at J, with 17 bases between. The CDR3 has 16 amino acids. Looked up from germline, CDR1 is SGDLS and CDR2 is YYNGEE. The CDR3, as DNA: TGTGCCAGCAGCGACCGTAAGGAGGGAGCTAACACTGAAGCTTTCTTT. The encoded protein is CASSDRKEGANTEAFF.

V usage is TRBV4-3 and J usage is TRBJ2-1, with TRBD2 as a possible D gene (6 bases). The CDR3 is 13 residues long. Trimming cost V 2 bases and J 9 bases, with 11 bases left between them. The germline V gene encodes CDR1 LGHNA and CDR2 YSLEER. The CDR3 region is CASSQHHGGEQFF. The CDR3, as DNA: TGCGCCAGCAGCCAACATCACGGGGGTGAGCAGTTCTTC.

The J gene is TRBJ2-1, the V gene TRBV19, with D possibly being TRBD1 or TRBD2 (5 bases each). The germline CDR1 and CDR2 sequences are LNHDA and SQIVND (reference sequence). The CDR3 runs to 13 residues. Trimming took off 3 bases at V and 9 bases at J, with 12 bases between the two ends. CDR3 in amino acids: CASSIRAGFEQFF. CDR3 coding DNA: TGTGCCAGTAGTATCAGGGCGGGCTTTGAGCAGTTCTTC.

The V and J genes are TRBV5-1 and TRBJ2-4, with D perhaps TRBD1 (6 bases). Germline loops: CDR1 SGHRS, CDR2 YFSETQ. The V and J ends lost 5 bases and 0 bases respectively, with 18 bases between them. CDR3 length: 17 residues. The DNA for the CDR3 is TGCGCCAGCAGAGCTAACCGGGACATACTAGCCAAAAACATTCAGTACTTC. Translated, it gives CASRANRDILAKNIQYF.

This chain connects TRBV27 to TRBJ2-7, with D maybe TRBD1 (6 bases). This CDR3 has 12 residues. Looked up from germline, CDR1 is MNHEY and CDR2 is SMNVEV (reference sequence). V lost 7 bases and J lost 4, with 11 bases in between. CDR3 sequence reads: CASKGDAYEQYF. As DNA, the CDR3 is TGTGCCAGCAAGGGGGACGCGTACGAGCAGTACTTC.

This chain connects TRBV27 to TRBJ2-2, with 14 bases fitting TRBD2. V lost 5 bases to trimming and J lost 5 bases; unmatched junction nucleotides: 10. CDR3 length: 18 residues. Germline lookup yields CDR1 MNHEY and CDR2 SMNVEV (reference sequence). CDR3 nucleotides: TGTGCCAGCAGTCCGTCGGGACTAGCGGGAGTTATAACCGGGGAGCTGTTTTTT. Protein sequence: CASSPSGLAGVITGELFF.